The sequence of this TCR beta chain was determined in a study of cytomegalovirus exposure and HLA in healthy donors. Study details: An analysis done earlier identified 95 million to 140 million unique TCR beta sequences from around 180 million T cells. Study-level points and caveats: Under in vitro conditions, a few CMV-associated chains were confirmed as specific for CMV antigens.

PCR involved 60 Vbeta and 13 Jbeta primers. Profiled with immunoSEQ multiplex PCR; TCRdb holds only in-frame clones, not every one. The repertoire holds around 94,000 clones, with approximately 80% as singletons. The table lists this clone with a few counts. Its specificity is not known. V lost 4 bases and J lost 2, with 14 bases in between. CDR3 length equals 15 residues. Germline loops: CDR1 ENHRY, CDR2 SYGVKD. The chain has TRBV10-3 and TRBJ1-2; D may be TRBD1 (5 bases). The sample consisted of PBMCs. This clonotype was sampled from a human donor in good health. The CDR3 sequence is CAISVSGLGNYGYTF. The CDR3 DNA reads TGTGCCATCAGTGTCTCAGGGTTAGGCAACTATGGCTACACCTTC.